This T cell receptor beta chain was captured in a study of shared clonotypes between healthy human individuals. Study-level background: CD4 naive and memory got three plates each, CD8 naive two, CD8 memory one.

Concerning this clone: This sample includes further DNA sequences coding for the same CDR3.

V was trimmed by 3 bases and J by 2 bases, leaving 5 bases between them. In germline, CDR1 is SGHRS, CDR2 YFSETQ. The CDR3 is 12 residues long. Each replicate PCR on the sorted subsets used 150 to 200 ng DNA (about 30,000 T cell genomes). Profiling relied on immunoSEQ multiplex PCR, and the TCRdb table lists in-frame clones only, not all of them. Here the sample spans about 2.4 million clones, more than 85% being singletons. The rearrangement links TRBV5-1 to TRBJ2-5; D unclear. Sequencing was performed on naive CD4+ T cells from PBMCs. Noted subset: CD45RA+ positively selected. This clonotype was obtained from a man aged 18 to 29 in good health. Some clones in this sample may be carry-over from other donors' samples. CDR3 sequence (DNA): TGCGCCAGCAGCTCCCCTCAAGAGACCCAGTACTTC. Protein sequence: CASSSPQETQYF.